The clone carrying this T cell receptor beta chain was counted once. The antigen remains undetermined. This CDR3 is also generated by other DNA sequences in the sample. Method: immunoSEQ multiplex PCR; TCRdb's copy keeps in-frame clones and lacks some. The sample contains roughly 140,000 clones, roughly 91% of which appear only once. This entry comes from a study of T cell responses to AZD1222 COVID-19 vaccine. General study points: Sampled repertoires all dated from after the peak T cell response. Spike-spanning, vaccine-associated CD4 TCRs were dominant at 160-218 and 743-854.

Germline CDR1 SGHTA, CDR2 FQGTGA. The CDR3 totals 13 residues. V lost 2 bases, J lost 2 bases, and 6 bases lay in between. The sample here was peripheral blood, taken 28 days after the second AZD1222 dose. This TCR came from an adult who received the AZD1222 COVID-19 vaccine. This chain joins TRBV7-3 and TRBJ1-1; D gene uncertain. The CDR3 loop is CASSLVGNTEAFF. As DNA, the CDR3 is TGTGCCAGCAGCTTAGTAGGTAACACTGAAGCTTTCTTT. The variable domain in full, completed from reference TRBV7-3 and TRBJ1-1, reads GAGVSQTPSNKVTEKGKYVELRCDPISGHTALYWYRQSLGQGPEFLIYFQGTGAADDSGLPNDRFFAVRPEGSVSTLKIQRTERGDSAVYLCASSLVGNTEAFFGQGTRLTVV.